Below are 26 T cell receptor beta chains sequenced from a single sample in a study of cytomegalovirus exposure and HLA in healthy donors. The PCR contained 60 Vbeta and 13 Jbeta primers. Sequenced by immunoSEQ multiplex PCR; TCRdb stores in-frame clones only, minus some. Of tens of thousands of clones detected, around 82% appear once; the ten largest clones hold roughly 1.5%. Sequencing was carried out using PBMCs. The origin of the receptors is a female donor in good health and CMV-seronegative.

The rearrangement joins TRBV19 to TRBJ1-5; 7 nucleotides match TRBD1. Germline assignment: CDR1 LNHDA and CDR2 SQIVND (reference sequence). J was trimmed by 1 base and V by 3 bases; bases with no gene match: 6. The CDR3 consists of 16 residues. The CDR3 reads CASSIRGQESNQPQHF. In DNA, the CDR3 is TGTGCCAGTAGTATTAGGGGGCAGGAAAGCAATCAGCCCCAGCATTTT. Full variable domain (outside the CDR3, taken from reference TRBV19 and TRBJ1-5): DGGITQSPKYLFRKEGQNVTLSCEQNLNHDAMYWYRQDPGQGLRLIYYSQIVNDFQKGDIAEGYSVSREKKESFPLTVTSAQKNPTAFYLCASSIRGQESNQPQHFGDGTRLSIL.

This chain joins TRBV29-1 and TRBJ2-2; tentatively, D is TRBD1 (5 bases). CDR3 length: 15 amino acids. Germline V gene data show CDR1 as SQVTM and CDR2 as ANQGSEA. V lost 7 bases and J 0 bases, leaving 15 bases between the germline ends. The chain's CDR3 is CSGIRGSSNTGELFF. The CDR3 DNA reads as TGCAGCGGAATTAGGGGCAGTTCGAACACCGGGGAGCTGTTTTTT.

The rearrangement uses TRBV4-3 and TRBJ1-2; tentatively, D is TRBD1 (6 bases). Trimming removed 4 bases from V and 5 bases from J, with 20 bases in between. CDR3 size: 16 residues. The germline CDR1 and CDR2 sequences are LGHNA and YSLEER. The DNA of the CDR3 is TGCGCCAGCAGCCGGGAGCCCCGACAGGAATGGTATGGCTACACCTTC. Translated: CASSREPRQEWYGYTF.

The chain recombines TRBV2 with TRBJ2-5; the D gene is possibly TRBD2 (5 bases). In germline, CDR1 is SNHLY, CDR2 FYNNEI. The CDR3 contains 12 residues. Trimming took 0 bases from V and 7 from J, leaving 6 bases between them. CDR3 in amino acids: CASSEARATQYF. The CDR3 DNA reads TGTGCCAGCAGTGAAGCGCGGGCGACCCAGTACTTC. The full variable domain, in which reference TRBV2 and TRBJ2-5 provide the parts outside the CDR3, is EPEVTQTPSHQVTQMGQEVILRCVPISNHLYFYWYRQILGQKVEFLVSFYNNEISEKSEIFDDQFSVERPDGSNFTLKIRSTKLEDSAMYFCASSEARATQYFGPGTRLLVL.

The chain joins TRBV18 to TRBJ1-4; D gene unclear. The CDR3 runs to 17 residues. V was pared by 3 bases and J by 5 bases, with 19 bases between. The germline V gene has CDR1 KGHSH and CDR2 LQKENI. CDR3 amino acids: CASSPGRVGLKNEKLFF. The CDR3 DNA reads TGTGCCAGCTCACCGGGGAGAGTTGGGCTGAAGAATGAAAAACTGTTTTTT.

CDR3 residues: CASSQDRTGGAETEAFF. The CDR3 DNA follows: TGCGCCAGCAGCCAAGATAGGACAGGGGGTGCTGAGACTGAAGCTTTCTTT. The chain combines TRBV4-1 with TRBJ1-1; 10 nucleotides align to TRBD1. The CDR3 spans 17 residues. The V gene's germline CDR1 is MGHRA and CDR2 YSYEKL. J gave up 5 bases and V 0 bases, and 9 bases lay outside the gene matches.

The chain has TRBV28 and TRBJ1-2; D is perhaps TRBD1 (6 bases). Germline CDR1 MDHEN, CDR2 SYDVKM. The length of the CDR3 is 13 residues. V lost 4 bases and J lost 2, with 8 bases in between. The CDR3 region is CASSSGGNYGYTF. The CDR3 nucleotides read TGTGCCAGCAGTTCGGGGGGCAACTATGGCTACACCTTC.

In this sample, this clone turned up once. The sample has other DNA sequences that encode this CDR3 too. The rearrangement joins TRBV18 to TRBJ2-7, with 9 bases lining up with TRBD2. Germline loops: CDR1 KGHSH, CDR2 LQKENI. Trimming at V came to 6 bases and at J to 2 bases, leaving 5 bases not matched to a gene. This CDR3 has 14 residues. For the CDR3, the DNA is TGTGCCAGCTCCCCGCGACTAGCGGCCTACGAGCAGTACTTC. It encodes CASSPRLAAYEQYF.

J is TRBJ2-1 and V is TRBV2, with 7 bases that match TRBD2. CDR1 is SNHLY and CDR2 is FYNNEI in the germline V gene. CDR3 length: 15 amino acids. V shed 5 bases and J 9 bases; nucleotides not matched to a gene: 13. The DNA for the CDR3 is TGTGCCAGCAGTCCCGGGCCTCGGGGGGTCACTGAGCAGTTCTTC. Encoded protein: CASSPGPRGVTEQFF.

The V gene is TRBV4-1, the J gene TRBJ1-1; D remains ambiguous. V was pared by 1 base and J by 5 bases, with 8 bases between. The CDR3 sequence is 13 residues long. Germline loops: CDR1 MGHRA, CDR2 YSYEKL. The CDR3 DNA reads as TGCGCCAGCAGCCAAGCCACCGAGACTGAAGCTTTCTTT. It yields the protein CASSQATETEAFF.

The chain is built from TRBV7-2 and TRBJ1-1; TRBD1 agrees at 7 bases. V lost 5 bases to trimming and J lost 2 bases; unmatched junction nucleotides: 2. From germline, CDR1 is SGHTA and CDR2 FQGNSA. This CDR3 is 13 amino acids long. The CDR3 region has the DNA TGTGCCAGCAGCCGACAGGGCAACACTGAAGCTTTCTTT. As protein: CASSRQGNTEAFF.

V usage is TRBV5-1 and J usage is TRBJ1-2; D is unclear. Trimming left V 3 bases short and J 4 bases short, with 16 bases between. The germline V gene has CDR1 SGHRS and CDR2 YFSETQ. The CDR3 totals 15 residues. In DNA form, the CDR3 reads TGCGCCAGCAGCTGGCTCCTCGGAGGCGGCTATGGCTACACCTTC. Translating it yields CASSWLLGGGYGYTF.

This chain joins TRBV27 and TRBJ1-5; 12 nucleotides match TRBD1. V lost 6 bases, J lost 5 bases, and 2 bases stayed unmatched. The CDR3 is 14 residues long. Germline CDR1 is MNHEY and CDR2 is SMNVEV (reference sequence). The CDR3 is CASRGTGGYQPQHF. CDR3 DNA: TGTGCCAGCAGAGGGACAGGGGGCTATCAGCCCCAGCATTTT.

The chain has TRBV7-8 and TRBJ1-2; no clear D gene. This CDR3 comprises 16 residues. Germline values: CDR1 SGHVS, CDR2 FQNEAQ. V gave up 1 base and J gave up 4 bases, with 16 bases separating them. DNA of the CDR3: TGTGCCAGCAGCTTAGATCTCGGCGGCCCTCCCTATGGCTACACCTTC. As protein: CASSLDLGGPPYGYTF.

This chain connects TRBV4-1 to TRBJ1-2, with 11 bases fitting TRBD1. This CDR3 spans 16 amino acids. CDR1 MGHRA and CDR2 YSYEKL come from the germline V gene. The junction had 8 bases not matched to a gene; V was cut back by 1 base and J by 7 bases. This chain's CDR3 is CASSQVGPGQGVGYTF. The CDR3 DNA is TGCGCCAGCAGCCAAGTTGGCCCGGGACAGGGGGTTGGCTACACCTTC.

Here the CDR3 reads CASSAPTGKATEAFF. The CDR3 DNA reads TGTGCCAGCAGCGCCCCGACAGGGAAGGCCACTGAAGCTTTCTTT. The chain is built from TRBV9 and TRBJ1-1, with TRBD1 identical over 7 bases. The CDR3 totals 15 residues. V lost 3 bases, J lost 4 bases, and 9 bases stayed unmatched. The germline gives CDR1 SGDLS, CDR2 YYNGEE.

V and J are TRBV19 and TRBJ2-7, with 9 nucleotides matching TRBD1. The length of the CDR3 is 14 residues. With V trimmed by 10 bases and J by 2 bases, 9 bases remained unmatched. CDR1 is LNHDA and CDR2 is SQIVND in the germline V gene (reference sequence). CDR3 coding DNA: TGTGCCACCACGGCAGGGACAGGGACCTACGAGCAGTACTTC. As protein: CATTAGTGTYEQYF.

The chain is built from TRBV7-9 and TRBJ1-2, with 9 bases lining up with TRBD1. The germline CDR1 and CDR2 sequences are SEHNR and FQNEAQ (reference sequence). The CDR3 is 18 amino acids. The junction had 16 bases not matched to a gene; V was cut back by 1 base and J by 7 bases. In nucleotides, the CDR3 is TGTGCCAGCAGCTTAGGGGGGGCTACAGGGGGCAAGGAGAGTGGCTACACCTTC. Protein sequence: CASSLGGATGGKESGYTF. Full variable domain (rest looked up from reference TRBV7-9 and TRBJ1-2): DTGVSQNPRHKITKRGQNVTFRCDPISEHNRLYWYRQTLGQGPEFLTYFQNEAQLEKSRLLSDRFSAERPKGSFSTLEIQRTEQGDSAMYLCASSLGGATGGKESGYTFGSGTRLTVV.

The chain is built from TRBV18 and TRBJ2-1; D call uncertain. This CDR3 region has 11 residues. Trimming stripped 2 bases from V and 9 bases from J, with 5 bases between. In germline, CDR1 is KGHSH, CDR2 LQKENI. CDR3 in DNA: TGTGCCAGCTCACCATTGAGTGAGCAGTTCTTC. It is translated as CASSPLSEQFF.

This chain connects TRBV7-3 to TRBJ2-1; maybe TRBD2 (5 bases). V dropped 5 bases and J dropped 10 bases, with 18 bases sitting between them. The CDR3 loop spans 14 amino acids. The germline V gene has CDR1 SGHTA and CDR2 FQGTGA. The CDR3 spells CASSKRLAPEEQFF. CDR3 sequence (DNA): TGTGCCAGCAGCAAAAGGCTAGCCCCGGAGGAGCAGTTCTTC.

This clone was seen more than once but under ten times. The chain employs TRBV18 and TRBJ1-1; D not certain. V was shortened by 1 base and J by 2 bases, with 17 bases between the two germline ends. The CDR3 covers 17 residues. CDR1 and CDR2 from the germline V gene are KGHSH and LQKENI. The CDR3 DNA sequence: TGTGCCAGCTCACCACAGGGAGGGCGGGCGGGAAACACTGAAGCTTTCTTT. This encodes CASSPQGGRAGNTEAFF.

This clone was seen only a few times. The chain employs TRBV6-1 and TRBJ1-3; no clear D. The CDR3 has 15 residues. Germline assignment: CDR1 MNHNS and CDR2 SASEGT. Trimming took 10 bases from V and 0 from J, leaving 16 bases between them. The CDR3 loop reads CATSGGRNSGNTIYF. The CDR3 nucleotides are TGTGCCACCTCGGGAGGACGGAACTCTGGAAACACCATATATTTT.

The chain joins TRBV18 to TRBJ2-1, with D hard to call. Trimming stripped 3 bases from V and 9 bases from J, with 9 bases between. Germline V gene lookup returns CDR1 KGHSH and CDR2 LQKENI. CDR3 length: 12 amino acids. The CDR3 region is CASSPPGGEQFF. The CDR3 nucleotides read TGTGCCAGCTCACCCCCTGGCGGTGAGCAGTTCTTC.

V is TRBV6-1 and J is TRBJ1-5; 10 bases are shared with TRBD1. The CDR3 length is 16 residues. V dropped 3 bases and J dropped 4; count of bases not matched to a gene: 6. Germline V lookup: CDR1 MNHNS, CDR2 SASEGT. CDR3 region: CASSDSRQGANQPQHF. For the CDR3, the DNA is TGTGCCAGCAGTGATTCCCGACAGGGGGCTAATCAGCCCCAGCATTTT.

The chain employs TRBV29-1 and TRBJ1-2; 8 bases line up with TRBD1. Germline values: CDR1 SQVTM, CDR2 ANQGSEA. The CDR3 consists of 14 residues. J lost 4 bases, V lost 6 bases, and 10 bases had no gene match. Here the CDR3 reads CSVVQGEFSYGYTF. The CDR3 nucleotides are TGCAGCGTGGTACAGGGGGAATTTTCCTATGGCTACACCTTC.

V usage is TRBV4-3 and J usage is TRBJ1-2; 7 nucleotides match TRBD1. There are 15 residues in the CDR3. The J segment lost 8 bases and the V segment lost 0 bases, leaving 9 bases of the junction unmatched. Germline CDR1 is LGHNA and CDR2 is YSLEER. The CDR3 sequence is CASSQDSRTGRGYTF. The CDR3 DNA follows: TGCGCCAGCAGCCAAGATTCGAGGACAGGTAGGGGCTACACCTTC.